This TCR beta chain stems from a study of shared clonotypes between healthy human individuals. At the level of the study: The study used three CD4 naive, three CD4 memory, two CD8 naive and one CD8 memory plate per donor. Overall study results and limits: Despite large depth, sorted-subset datasets appeared incompletely sequenced. Unshared clonotypes carried lower generation probabilities than those common to all four donors.

Regarding this clone: Its antigen is unknown.

Germline values: CDR1 SGHAT, CDR2 FQNNGV. Losses at the gene ends were 5 bases for V and 2 bases for J; bases not matched to a gene: 7. The CDR3 is 16 residues long. Generated by immunoSEQ multiplex PCR, the TCRdb table keeps only in-frame clones and is missing some. Of millions of clones in the sample, 85% to 95% are singletons; the top ten hold 1.5% to 2%. Naive CD8 cells were CD45RO-negative, positively selected for CCR7, excluding terminally differentiated effector memory CD45RA+ cells. The study drew its donors from healthy HIV-negative adults without recent acute infections or vaccinations. Sequencing used naive CD8+ T cells from PBMCs. The rearrangement uses TRBV11-2 and TRBJ1-4; 8 bases are a match to TRBD1. The receptor was isolated from a man aged 18 to 29 in good health. Some clones in this sample may be carry-over from other donors' samples. CDR3 sequence (DNA): TGTGCCAGCAGCACTCGACAGGGGAAGACTAATGAAAAACTGTTTTTT. This codes for CASSTRQGKTNEKLFF. Full variable domain (missing parts from reference TRBV11-2 and TRBJ1-4): EAGVAQSPRYKIIEKRQSVAFWCNPISGHATLYWYQQILGQGPKLLIQFQNNGVVDDSQLPKDRFSAERLKGVDSTLKIQPAKLEDSAVYLCASSTRQGKTNEKLFFGSGTQLSVL.